This T cell receptor beta chain appears in the sequencing data of a study of PD-L1 blockade in urothelial cancer. The protocol was immunoSEQ multiplex PCR, while the TCRdb copy is restricted to in-frame clones and leaves out a portion. The sample records some 120,000 clones, approximately 90% being singletons. The germline CDR1 and CDR2 sequences are SNHLY and FYNNEI. The ends lost 5 bases at V and 1 base at J; junction bases unmatched: 4. This CDR3 contains 14 residues. Time point specified: peripheral blood 6 weeks after treatment start. The specimen was PBMCs, collected around atezolizumab (anti-PD-L1) treatment. The receptor comes from a man aged 60 to 69 with urothelial cancer. This chain uses TRBV2 with TRBJ2-7; 8 bases line up with TRBD1. CDR3 in DNA: TGTGCCAGCAGTAAAGACAGGGGTTCCTACGAGCAGTACTTC. Translated: CASSKDRGSYEQYF. The complete variable domain, with remaining parts taken from reference TRBV2 and TRBJ2-7, reads EPEVTQTPSHQVTQMGQEVILRCVPISNHLYFYWYRQILGQKVEFLVSFYNNEISEKSEIFDDQFSVERPDGSNFTLKIRSTKLEDSAMYFCASSKDRGSYEQYFGPGTRLTVT.